This is a list of T cell receptor beta chains from one sample in a study of T cells in narcolepsy. Some clones are missing from TCRdb's copy, which holds only in-frame ones; the method was immunoSEQ multiplex PCR. The sample shows fewer than 30,000 clones, more than 70% of them seen only once. Sequencing was done on a sample of CD45RA- memory CD4+ T cells from PBMCs. Source of these receptors: a human donor with narcolepsy. Both conserved end residues are part of each CDR3. D genes are given only for firm matches. Only some rows state a clone size, as once, few, many or a class for expanded clones.

TRBV4-2	-	TRBJ2-1	-	CASSQEGDSDNEQFF	TGTGCCAGCAGCCAAGAAGGCGATAGCGACAATGAGCAGTTCTTC
TRBV6-5	-	TRBJ1-2	-	CASRGGRAITF	TGTGCCAGCAGGGGAGGGAGGGCTATAACCTTC
TRBV27	-	TRBJ2-1	TRBD1	CASKLGQGFREQFF	TGTGCCAGCAAACTGGGACAGGGGTTTCGTGAGCAGTTCTTC
TRBV2	-	TRBJ2-2	-	CASARFAAGGELFF	TGTGCCTCAGCACGCTTTGCGGCGGGGGGGGAGCTGTTTTTT
TRBV2	-	TRBJ2-7	TRBD2	CASGPRGTSGGEQYF	TGTGCCAGCGGGCCTCGGGGGACTAGCGGGGGGGAGCAGTACTTC
TRBV5-1	-	TRBJ2-1	TRBD2	CASRLAGGRYNEQFF	TGCGCCAGCAGGTTAGCGGGAGGCCGCTACAATGAGCAGTTCTTC
TRBV9	-	TRBJ2-7	-	CASSVGVGADRYEQYF	TGTGCCAGCAGCGTAGGGGTGGGGGCGGATCGGTACGAGCAGTACTTC
TRBV29-1	-	TRBJ2-4	-	CSVAGGNIQYF	TGCAGCGTTGCTGGAGGGAACATTCAGTACTTC
TRBV29-1	once	TRBJ2-1	-	CSVEQVSYNEQFF	TGCAGCGTTGAACAGGTTTCCTACAATGAGCAGTTCTTC
TRBV6-1	-	TRBJ2-3	-	CASTGSTDTQYF	TGTGCCAGCACCGGGTCCACAGATACGCAGTATTTT
TRBV18	-	TRBJ1-4	TRBD1	CASSPWTGKANEKLFF	TGTGCCAGCTCACCCTGGACAGGGAAGGCTAATGAAAAACTGTTTTTT
TRBV5-1	-	TRBJ1-4	-	CASSVQVGGRGATNEKLFF	TGCGCCAGCAGCGTCCAGGTGGGGGGGCGCGGCGCAACTAATGAAAAACTGTTTTTT
TRBV5-8	-	TRBJ2-5	TRBD2	CASSLRAGVYF	TGTGCCAGCAGCTTGCGCGCGGGAGTGTACTTC
TRBV6-5	-	TRBJ1-6	-	CASSPWRGYNSPLHF	TGTGCCAGCAGCCCATGGCGGGGCTATAATTCACCCCTCCACTTT
TRBV9	-	TRBJ1-2	-	CASSVDANSGYTF	TGTGCCAGCAGCGTAGACGCCAACAGTGGCTACACCTTC
TRBV2	-	TRBJ1-2	-	CASSSGSNYGYTF	TGTGCCAGCAGCTCAGGATCTAACTATGGCTACACCTTC
TRBV6-4	-	TRBJ2-1	TRBD2	CASGSGSQGEQFF	TGTGCCAGCGGGAGCGGGAGTCAGGGTGAGCAGTTCTTC
TRBV2	-	TRBJ2-7	-	CASSRYTPASYEQYF	TGTGCCAGCTCTAGGTACACCCCGGCATCCTACGAGCAGTACTTC
TRBV6-5	-	TRBJ1-5	TRBD1	CASSYDRVSQPQHF	TGTGCCAGCAGTTACGACAGGGTTTCTCAGCCCCAGCATTTT
TRBV7-6	-	TRBJ2-3	-	CASSLGYWGSSTDTQYF	TGTGCCAGCAGCTTAGGCTACTGGGGCTCTAGCACAGATACGCAGTATTTT
TRBV28	-	TRBJ1-1	TRBD1	CAIYRGSFAEAFF	TGTGCCATCTACAGGGGTTCCTTCGCTGAAGCTTTCTTT
TRBV5-4	-	TRBJ2-3	TRBD2	CASSRTSGKADTQYF	TGTGCCAGCAGTCGGACTAGCGGGAAAGCAGATACGCAGTATTTT
TRBV20-1	-	TRBJ2-7	-	CSVDSSYEQYF	TGCAGTGTGGACAGCTCCTACGAGCAGTACTTC
TRBV15	-	TRBJ1-4	TRBD1	CATSRPWDRTTATNEKLFF	TGTGCCACCAGCCGCCCCTGGGACAGGACAACTGCAACTAATGAAAAACTGTTTTTT
TRBV11-2	-	TRBJ2-1	TRBD2	CASSSGLVFAEQFF	TGTGCCAGCAGCTCGGGACTAGTCTTCGCTGAGCAGTTCTTC
TRBV10-3	-	TRBJ1-5	TRBD1	CAISEDRGNQPQHF	TGTGCCATCAGTGAGGACAGGGGCAATCAGCCCCAGCATTTT
TRBV7-9	-	TRBJ1-5	-	CASSLSTVNQPQHF	TGTGCCAGCAGCTTAAGCACAGTCAATCAGCCCCAGCATTTT
TRBV2	-	TRBJ1-5	TRBD1	CASSDTDRGWGSQHF	TGTGCCAGCAGTGACACTGACAGGGGTTGGGGGTCCCAGCATTTT
TRBV4-1	-	TRBJ2-1	TRBD2	CASSQDRSGSSYNEQFF	TGCGCCAGCAGCCAAGATAGAAGCGGGAGCTCCTACAATGAGCAGTTCTTC
TRBV29-1	-	TRBJ1-2	-	CSVENSRGNGGYTF	TGCAGCGTTGAAAACTCACGGGGAAACGGTGGCTACACCTTC
TRBV5-6	once	TRBJ2-1	TRBD2	CASSFRTSGRNEQFF	TGTGCCAGCAGCTTCAGGACTAGCGGGAGAAATGAGCAGTTCTTC
TRBV5-1	-	TRBJ2-1	-	CASSFNSWNNEQFF	TGCGCCAGCAGCTTTAACAGCTGGAACAATGAGCAGTTCTTC
TRBV7-9	once	TRBJ1-4	TRBD1	CASSLDTGANEKLFF	TGTGCCAGCAGCTTAGACACAGGGGCTAATGAAAAACTGTTTTTT
TRBV12-5	few	TRBJ2-1	TRBD1	CASGADRVSYNEQFF	TGTGCTAGTGGCGCGGACAGGGTCTCCTACAATGAGCAGTTCTTC
TRBV6-4	-	TRBJ2-6	-	CASSESLANVLTF	TGTGCCAGCAGTGAGTCACTGGCCAACGTCCTGACTTTC
TRBV9	-	TRBJ2-7	TRBD1	CASSPRTGEYDEQYF	TGTGCCAGCAGCCCTCGGACAGGGGAGTATGACGAGCAGTACTTC
TRBV6-1	once	TRBJ2-5	-	CASSGTGPPQETQYF	TGTGCCAGCAGTGGCACAGGGCCACCTCAAGAGACCCAGTACTTC
TRBV5-1	-	TRBJ2-7	TRBD1	CASSLSGQGGYEQYF	TGCGCCAGCAGCTTGTCTGGACAGGGGGGGTACGAGCAGTACTTC
TRBV7-8	-	TRBJ1-2	-	CASSLDLNYGYTF	TGTGCCAGCAGCTTAGACCTAAACTATGGCTACACCTTC
TRBV4-2	-	TRBJ1-2	TRBD1	CASSQILDRDLNYGYTF	TGTGCCAGCAGCCAAATTCTGGACAGGGATCTTAACTATGGCTACACCTTC
TRBV19	-	TRBJ1-2	TRBD1	CASSWTGTGSMFGYTF	TGTGCCAGTAGTTGGACCGGGACAGGGTCTATGTTCGGCTACACCTTC
TRBV7-2	-	TRBJ2-7	TRBD2	CASSFLAGGEEQYF	TGTGCCAGCAGCTTCCTAGCGGGAGGTGAGGAGCAGTACTTC
TRBV4-2	-	TRBJ1-4	TRBD1	CASSQGRQGTNEKLFF	TGTGCCAGCAGCCAAGGGCGACAGGGAACTAATGAAAAACTGTTTTTT
TRBV28	-	TRBJ2-7	-	CASRDTYEQYF	TGTGCCAGCAGGGACACCTACGAGCAGTACTTC
TRBV2	-	TRBJ2-7	TRBD2	CASSSTSGMGTPYEQYF	TGTGCCAGCAGTTCGACTAGCGGGATGGGGACCCCCTACGAGCAGTACTTC
TRBV6-1	-	TRBJ2-5	-	CASSMTGETQYF	TGTGCCAGCAGTATGACTGGTGAGACCCAGTACTTC
TRBV19	-	TRBJ1-6	-	CASSKDTNGSPLHF	TGTGCCAGTAGCAAGGACACTAACGGTTCACCCCTCCACTTT